A selection of T cell receptor beta chains follows, all from one sample in a study of cytomegalovirus exposure and HLA in healthy donors. TCRdb keeps only in-frame clones here, not all; method: immunoSEQ multiplex PCR. The sample holds around 150,000 clones; around 76% are singletons and the top ten take approximately 4%. The sequenced material came from PBMCs. Receptors were obtained from a man aged 18 to 30 in good health and CMV-seronegative. CDR3s include the opening cysteine and the closing phenylalanine or tryptophan. The order of the fields is D gene, V gene, clone size, CDR3 length, J gene, CDR3 protein, CDR3 DNA. The D gene is left open where the match is weak. Where a row states a size, it is once, few, many or the class of an expanded clone; other rows omit it.

D gene: TRBD1; V gene: TRBV5-6; clone size: NA; CDR3 length: 14; J gene: TRBJ2-7; CDR3 protein: CASSFYRGVDEQYF; CDR3 DNA: TGTGCCAGCAGCTTCTACAGGGGTGTTGACGAGCAGTACTTC
D gene: TRBD1; V gene: TRBV5-1; clone size: once; CDR3 length: 14; J gene: TRBJ1-1; CDR3 protein: CASSLGDSHTEAFF; CDR3 DNA: TGCGCCAGCAGCTTGGGGGACAGCCACACTGAAGCTTTCTTT
D gene: NA; V gene: TRBV27; clone size: once; CDR3 length: 16; J gene: TRBJ2-1; CDR3 protein: CASIPTGTGSYNEQFF; CDR3 DNA: TGTGCCAGCATACCTACTGGTACGGGATCATACAATGAGCAGTTCTTC
D gene: TRBD2; V gene: TRBV5-4; clone size: NA; CDR3 length: 14; J gene: TRBJ2-7; CDR3 protein: CASKKRGDGDEQYF; CDR3 DNA: TGTGCCAGCAAGAAGCGGGGGGATGGAGACGAGCAGTACTTC
D gene: TRBD1; V gene: TRBV5-1; clone size: NA; CDR3 length: 16; J gene: TRBJ1-1; CDR3 protein: CASSPGDRGRGTEAFF; CDR3 DNA: TGCGCCAGCAGCCCGGGGGACAGGGGGCGCGGTACTGAAGCTTTCTTT
D gene: TRBD1; V gene: TRBV19; clone size: NA; CDR3 length: 13; J gene: TRBJ2-7; CDR3 protein: CASSNRGTYEQYF; CDR3 DNA: TGTGCCAGTAGTAACAGGGGGACCTACGAGCAGTACTTC
D gene: NA; V gene: TRBV19; clone size: NA; CDR3 length: 15; J gene: TRBJ2-7; CDR3 protein: CASRGARGGSYEQYF; CDR3 DNA: TGTGCCAGTAGGGGGGCCCGGGGAGGGTCCTACGAGCAGTACTTC
D gene: NA; V gene: TRBV30; clone size: NA; CDR3 length: 15; J gene: TRBJ1-1; CDR3 protein: CAWSVPDRRNTEAFF; CDR3 DNA: TGTGCCTGGAGTGTGCCCGACAGGAGGAACACTGAAGCTTTCTTT
D gene: TRBD2; V gene: TRBV28; clone size: NA; CDR3 length: 13; J gene: TRBJ2-7; CDR3 protein: CASTLGGRHEQYF; CDR3 DNA: TGTGCCAGCACGCTCGGCGGGAGGCACGAGCAGTACTTC
D gene: NA; V gene: TRBV6-1; clone size: NA; CDR3 length: 16; J gene: TRBJ2-3; CDR3 protein: CASSERGGSSTDTQYF; CDR3 DNA: TGTGCCAGCAGTGAGAGAGGTGGATCGAGCACAGATACGCAGTATTTT
D gene: NA; V gene: TRBV19; clone size: NA; CDR3 length: 17; J gene: TRBJ1-5; CDR3 protein: CASSIRRAHYSNQPQHF; CDR3 DNA: TGTGCCAGTAGTATAAGGAGGGCCCACTATAGCAATCAGCCCCAGCATTTT
D gene: NA; V gene: TRBV6-6; clone size: once; CDR3 length: 15; J gene: TRBJ1-5; CDR3 protein: CASSYYFRDNQPQHF; CDR3 DNA: TGTGCCAGCAGTTACTATTTCCGGGACAATCAGCCCCAGCATTTT
D gene: NA; V gene: TRBV29-1; clone size: NA; CDR3 length: 12; J gene: TRBJ1-1; CDR3 protein: CSVVTDNNEAFF; CDR3 DNA: TGCAGCGTTGTAACCGACAACAACGAAGCTTTCTTT
D gene: NA; V gene: TRBV18; clone size: NA; CDR3 length: 16; J gene: TRBJ2-7; CDR3 protein: CASSRVLTGPSYEQYF; CDR3 DNA: TGTGCCAGCTCACGAGTCCTTACAGGGCCCTCCTACGAGCAGTACTTC
D gene: TRBD1; V gene: TRBV5-5; clone size: NA; CDR3 length: 17; J gene: TRBJ1-2; CDR3 protein: CASSLEPGQGAEYGYTF; CDR3 DNA: TGTGCCAGCAGCTTGGAGCCGGGGCAGGGGGCGGAGTATGGCTACACCTTC
D gene: NA; V gene: TRBV2; clone size: NA; CDR3 length: 12; J gene: TRBJ2-7; CDR3 protein: CASLAGSYEQYF; CDR3 DNA: TGTGCCAGCTTAGCAGGGTCCTACGAGCAGTACTTC
D gene: TRBD1; V gene: TRBV6-5; clone size: NA; CDR3 length: 15; J gene: TRBJ2-2; CDR3 protein: CASRLTGGGTGELFF; CDR3 DNA: TGTGCCAGCAGATTGACAGGGGGGGGCACCGGGGAGCTGTTTTTT
D gene: NA; V gene: TRBV28; clone size: NA; CDR3 length: 11; J gene: TRBJ2-7; CDR3 protein: CASTTLNEQYF; CDR3 DNA: TGTGCCAGCACCACCCTAAACGAGCAGTACTTC
D gene: TRBD1; V gene: TRBV7-9; clone size: once; CDR3 length: 14; J gene: TRBJ1-1; CDR3 protein: CASMRTGQNTEAFF; CDR3 DNA: TGTGCCAGCATGAGGACAGGGCAGAACACTGAAGCTTTCTTT
D gene: TRBD1; V gene: TRBV11-3; clone size: NA; CDR3 length: 13; J gene: TRBJ1-2; CDR3 protein: CASSRQGDHGYTF; CDR3 DNA: TGTGCCAGCAGTCGACAGGGGGACCATGGCTACACCTTC
D gene: TRBD1; V gene: TRBV7-9; clone size: NA; CDR3 length: 12; J gene: TRBJ2-7; CDR3 protein: CASSPDRAKQYF; CDR3 DNA: TGTGCCAGCAGCCCGGACAGGGCCAAGCAGTACTTC
D gene: NA; V gene: TRBV29-1; clone size: NA; CDR3 length: 13; J gene: TRBJ2-7; CDR3 protein: CSVEDRASYEQYF; CDR3 DNA: TGCAGCGTTGAGGACAGAGCCTCCTACGAGCAGTACTTC
D gene: NA; V gene: TRBV6-1; clone size: NA; CDR3 length: 14; J gene: TRBJ2-1; CDR3 protein: CASHSGGVYNEQFF; CDR3 DNA: TGTGCCAGCCATAGCGGTGGGGTATACAATGAGCAGTTCTTC
D gene: NA; V gene: TRBV6-5; clone size: NA; CDR3 length: 15; J gene: TRBJ2-4; CDR3 protein: CASSYSIGQGGIQYF; CDR3 DNA: TGTGCCAGCAGTTACAGTATCGGGCAGGGTGGCATTCAGTACTTC
D gene: TRBD1; V gene: TRBV19; clone size: once; CDR3 length: 16; J gene: TRBJ2-1; CDR3 protein: CASSWQSGQGNNEQFF; CDR3 DNA: TGTGCCAGTAGTTGGCAGTCGGGACAGGGTAATAATGAGCAGTTCTTC
D gene: NA; V gene: TRBV7-3; clone size: NA; CDR3 length: 13; J gene: TRBJ2-1; CDR3 protein: CASSSLSYNEQFF; CDR3 DNA: TGTGCCAGCAGCTCCCTCTCCTACAATGAGCAGTTCTTC
D gene: TRBD1; V gene: TRBV7-9; clone size: NA; CDR3 length: 15; J gene: TRBJ2-3; CDR3 protein: CASRDRDRGTDTQYF; CDR3 DNA: TGTGCCAGCAGGGATCGGGACAGGGGGACAGATACGCAGTATTTT
D gene: NA; V gene: TRBV19; clone size: once; CDR3 length: 14; J gene: TRBJ1-4; CDR3 protein: CASSMPGTNEKLFF; CDR3 DNA: TGTGCCAGTAGTATGCCCGGGACTAATGAAAAACTGTTTTTT
D gene: TRBD1; V gene: TRBV5-6; clone size: once; CDR3 length: 16; J gene: TRBJ1-5; CDR3 protein: CASSLAGGKSNQPQHF; CDR3 DNA: TGTGCCAGCAGCTTGGCAGGGGGGAAGAGCAATCAGCCCCAGCATTTT
D gene: TRBD1; V gene: TRBV9; clone size: NA; CDR3 length: 16; J gene: TRBJ2-7; CDR3 protein: CASSVGYRGASYEQYF; CDR3 DNA: TGTGCCAGCAGCGTAGGTTACAGGGGGGCTTCCTACGAGCAGTACTTC
D gene: TRBD1; V gene: TRBV5-1; clone size: NA; CDR3 length: 15; J gene: TRBJ1-1; CDR3 protein: CASSLEGQGITEAFF; CDR3 DNA: TGCGCCAGCAGCTTGGAGGGACAGGGAATCACTGAAGCTTTCTTT
D gene: NA; V gene: TRBV29-1; clone size: few; CDR3 length: 13; J gene: TRBJ2-2; CDR3 protein: CSVSSGEDGELFF; CDR3 DNA: TGCAGCGTTTCATCGGGGGAGGACGGGGAGCTGTTTTTT
D gene: TRBD1; V gene: TRBV19; clone size: NA; CDR3 length: 15; J gene: TRBJ1-1; CDR3 protein: CASSLMWQGVSEAFF; CDR3 DNA: TGTGCCAGTAGCCTAATGTGGCAGGGGGTCTCTGAAGCTTTCTTT
D gene: TRBD1; V gene: TRBV10-3; clone size: NA; CDR3 length: 14; J gene: TRBJ2-2; CDR3 protein: CAISPTGKGGELFF; CDR3 DNA: TGTGCCATCAGCCCGACAGGGAAAGGCGGGGAGCTGTTTTTT
D gene: NA; V gene: TRBV11-2; clone size: once; CDR3 length: 15; J gene: TRBJ2-2; CDR3 protein: CASSWSRSYTGELFF; CDR3 DNA: TGTGCCAGCAGCTGGTCTAGGTCATACACCGGGGAGCTGTTTTTT
D gene: TRBD2; V gene: TRBV29-1; clone size: NA; CDR3 length: 15; J gene: TRBJ2-5; CDR3 protein: CSVRGVTGIQETQYF; CDR3 DNA: TGCAGCGTGCGGGGGGTCACAGGGATCCAAGAGACCCAGTACTTC
D gene: NA; V gene: TRBV11-3; clone size: NA; CDR3 length: 14; J gene: TRBJ2-3; CDR3 protein: CASSLDQSTDTQYF; CDR3 DNA: TGTGCCAGCAGCTTAGACCAGAGCACAGATACGCAGTATTTT
D gene: TRBD1; V gene: TRBV27; clone size: NA; CDR3 length: 16; J gene: TRBJ1-5; CDR3 protein: CASVDDRGGGNQPQHF; CDR3 DNA: TGTGCCAGCGTCGACGACAGGGGTGGAGGCAATCAGCCCCAGCATTTT
D gene: TRBD1; V gene: TRBV29-1; clone size: NA; CDR3 length: 13; J gene: TRBJ2-7; CDR3 protein: CSVGRGISYEQYF; CDR3 DNA: TGCAGCGTCGGCAGGGGGATCTCCTACGAGCAGTACTTC
D gene: TRBD2; V gene: TRBV28; clone size: NA; CDR3 length: 17; J gene: TRBJ2-1; CDR3 protein: CASPPSAGREGNNEQFF; CDR3 DNA: TGTGCCAGCCCGCCCTCTGCGGGCAGGGAGGGAAACAATGAGCAGTTCTTC
D gene: TRBD2; V gene: TRBV11-2; clone size: NA; CDR3 length: 15; J gene: TRBJ2-2; CDR3 protein: CASSLGGGNTGELFF; CDR3 DNA: TGTGCCAGCAGCTTAGGGGGGGGAAACACCGGGGAGCTGTTTTTT